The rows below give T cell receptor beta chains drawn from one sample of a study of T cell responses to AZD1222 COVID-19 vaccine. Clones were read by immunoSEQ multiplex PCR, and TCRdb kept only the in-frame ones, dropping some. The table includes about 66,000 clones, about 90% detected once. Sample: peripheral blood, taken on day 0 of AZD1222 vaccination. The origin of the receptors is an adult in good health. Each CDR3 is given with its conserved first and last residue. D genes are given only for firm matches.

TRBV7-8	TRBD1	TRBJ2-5	CASSSRQGMYQETQYF
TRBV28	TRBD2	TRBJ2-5	CASSWPSGRAQETQYF
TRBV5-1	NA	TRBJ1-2	CASSSNILQDPPNYGYTF
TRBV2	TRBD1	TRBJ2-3	CASILQGTDTQYF
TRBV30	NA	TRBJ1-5	CAWAPSSNQPQHF
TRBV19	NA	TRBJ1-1	CASSTLKPPNTEAFF
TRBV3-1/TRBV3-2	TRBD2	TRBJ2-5	CASSLSAGGSKTQYF
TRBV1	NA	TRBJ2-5	CTSSHVIQGAMETQYF
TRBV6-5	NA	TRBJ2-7	CASPPPGPSNEQYF
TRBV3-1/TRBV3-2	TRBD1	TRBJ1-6	CASSTGQAYSPLHF
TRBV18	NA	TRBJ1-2	CASSDGTNYGYTF
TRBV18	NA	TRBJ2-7	CASSRSSYEQYF
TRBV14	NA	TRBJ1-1	CASSGQTNTEAFF
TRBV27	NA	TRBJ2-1	CASSLSSGSEQFF
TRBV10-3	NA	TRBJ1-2	CAISEGTGDGYTF
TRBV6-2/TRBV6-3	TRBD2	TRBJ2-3	CASSLAGGPDTQYF
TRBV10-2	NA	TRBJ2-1	CASTPGFYNEQFF
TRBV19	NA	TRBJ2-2	CASRNRRNTGELFF
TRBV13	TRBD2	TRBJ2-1	CASSSTSGGTSYNEQFF
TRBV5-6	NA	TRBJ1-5	CASSLTLGQPQHF
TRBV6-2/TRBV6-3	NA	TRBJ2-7	CASSFRGMAYEQYF
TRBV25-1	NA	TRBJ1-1	CASSEAPGAPTEAFF
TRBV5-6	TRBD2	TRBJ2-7	CASSRPLAGGPYEQYF
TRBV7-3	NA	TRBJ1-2	CASSLTPDLFYGYTF
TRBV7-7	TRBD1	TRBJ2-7	CASSVSQGESYEQYF
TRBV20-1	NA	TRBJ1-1	CSASSVSGLEGTEAFF
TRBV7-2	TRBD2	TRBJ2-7	CASSWTSGSSYEQYF
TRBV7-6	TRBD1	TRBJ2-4	CASSTYRGTGVAKNIQYF
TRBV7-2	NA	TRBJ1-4	CASSKGQMEKLFF
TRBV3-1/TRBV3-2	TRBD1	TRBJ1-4	CASSSRQGPNEKLFF
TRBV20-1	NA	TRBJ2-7	CSASDEQYF
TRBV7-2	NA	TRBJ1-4	CASTRKGLNEKLFF
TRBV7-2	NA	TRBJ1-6	CASSLVGGGLDNSPLHF
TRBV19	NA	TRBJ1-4	CASRSEGPLREKLFF
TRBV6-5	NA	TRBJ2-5	CASSYYGSQETQYF
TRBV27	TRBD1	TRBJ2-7	CASSPGTGGHEQYF
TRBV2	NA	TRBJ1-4	CASGQLSEKLFF
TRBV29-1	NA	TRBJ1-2	CSVEDGMGAGGGYTF
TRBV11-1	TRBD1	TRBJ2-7	CASSAGTGPYEQYF
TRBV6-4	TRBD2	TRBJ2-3	CASSDGTSGGTDTQYF
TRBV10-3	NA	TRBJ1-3	CAITQDSGNTIYF
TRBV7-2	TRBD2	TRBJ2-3	CASSPTSGSADTQYF
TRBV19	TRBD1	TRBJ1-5	CASSTEQGVHQPQHF
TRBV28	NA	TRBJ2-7	CASSLISYEQYF
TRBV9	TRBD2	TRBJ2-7	CASSDRLAGGPNEQYF